The rows below give T cell receptor beta chains drawn from one sample of a study of blood T cell repertoires in COVID-19. Method: immunoSEQ multiplex PCR; TCRdb's copy keeps in-frame clones and lacks some. The table records about 190,000 clones, 70% to 85% of them present only once. The sample comprised PBMCs or T cells enriched from blood (not recorded which). The source is a woman aged 25 to 39 who had recovered from COVID-19. The CDR3 runs from the conserved cysteine through the conserved F or W. D genes are given only for firm matches. The size field is filled for only some rows; it gives once, few, many or a size class.

J: TRBJ2-5
size: -
V: TRBV18
D: TRBD2
DNA: TGTGCCAGCTCACCACCCCTAGCGGGGGGTTCTCTGGAAGAGACCCAGTACTTC
CDR3: CASSPPLAGGSLEETQYF

J: TRBJ2-2
size: once
V: TRBV20-1
D: -
DNA: TGCAGTGCTAGTCGGGTCGAAAACACCGGGGAGCTGTTTTTT
CDR3: CSASRVENTGELFF

J: TRBJ1-6
size: -
V: TRBV5-1
D: TRBD1
DNA: TGCGCCAGCAGCCCAGGACAGGGAGGGAGATCACCCCTCCACTTT
CDR3: CASSPGQGGRSPLHF

J: TRBJ1-1
size: -
V: TRBV2
D: -
DNA: TGTGCCAGCAGTGAGTTGGGAGCTGCGTACACTGAAGCTTTCTTT
CDR3: CASSELGAAYTEAFF

J: TRBJ2-2
size: few
V: TRBV2
D: TRBD1
DNA: TGTGCCAGCAGCCGGGACAGGGGGCGTATCGGGGAGCTGTTTTTT
CDR3: CASSRDRGRIGELFF

J: TRBJ2-2
size: -
V: TRBV5-1
D: TRBD1
DNA: TGCGCCAGCAGCTCCAGAGACAGGGGGGGAAACACCGGGGAGCTGTTTTTT
CDR3: CASSSRDRGGNTGELFF

J: TRBJ1-1
size: -
V: TRBV24-1
D: TRBD1
DNA: TGTGCCACCCGAGACAGGGGGGAAGCTTTCTTT
CDR3: CATRDRGEAFF

J: TRBJ2-5
size: -
V: TRBV25-1
D: TRBD2
DNA: TGTGCCAGCGCTAAACGGCGGGGGGGCCTAGAGACCCAGTACTTC
CDR3: CASAKRRGGLETQYF

J: TRBJ1-4
size: -
V: TRBV6-6
D: -
DNA: TGTGCCAGCAGCCGCGGGGGGGGCAAAAATGAAAAACTGTTTTTT
CDR3: CASSRGGGKNEKLFF

J: TRBJ2-7
size: -
V: TRBV27
D: TRBD2
DNA: TGTGCCAGCAGTTTAGTGGCTAGCGGAGGCTACGAGCAGTACTTC
CDR3: CASSLVASGGYEQYF

J: TRBJ1-5
size: -
V: TRBV28
D: -
DNA: TGTGCCAGCAGTTCACTTCAACAGGGAGGCAATCAGCCCCAGCATTTT
CDR3: CASSSLQQGGNQPQHF

J: TRBJ1-5
size: -
V: TRBV9
D: TRBD1
DNA: TGTGCCAGCAGCGTAGATGGGACAGGGTATCAGCCCCAGCATTTT
CDR3: CASSVDGTGYQPQHF

J: TRBJ1-2
size: -
V: TRBV3-1/TRBV3-2
D: -
DNA: TGTGCCAGCAGCCCCGGTCAGGACAGCTATGGCTACACCTTC
CDR3: CASSPGQDSYGYTF

J: TRBJ2-1
size: -
V: TRBV19
D: TRBD2
DNA: TGTGCCAGTAGTAGACTAGCGTCGTACAATGAGCAGTTCTTC
CDR3: CASSRLASYNEQFF

J: TRBJ1-1
size: -
V: TRBV19
D: -
DNA: TGTGCCAGTAGTATGGCGGCCAGGGCGGGAACTGAAGCTTTCTTT
CDR3: CASSMAARAGTEAFF

J: TRBJ2-1
size: -
V: TRBV7-3
D: TRBD2
DNA: TGTGCCAGCAGCATGGGACTAGCGGGAGAGGTACGGTTCTTC
CDR3: CASSMGLAGEVRFF

J: TRBJ2-1
size: -
V: TRBV9
D: TRBD2
DNA: TGTGCCAGCAGCGTGGGACTAGCGGGAGGAGAGGGTGAGCAGTTCTTC
CDR3: CASSVGLAGGEGEQFF

J: TRBJ1-2
size: -
V: TRBV18
D: -
DNA: TGTGCCAGCTCACCCTCAGGGCAGGGCTATGGCTACACCTTC
CDR3: CASSPSGQGYGYTF

J: TRBJ1-2
size: -
V: TRBV30
D: -
DNA: TGTGCCTGGGACCGGCGGGCGGCGGGTGGCTACACCTTC
CDR3: CAWDRRAAGGYTF

J: TRBJ1-2
size: -
V: TRBV6-5
D: TRBD1
DNA: TGTGCCAGCACCAAAACAGGGGTCTATGGCTACACCTTC
CDR3: CASTKTGVYGYTF

J: TRBJ1-1
size: -
V: TRBV10-2
D: -
DNA: TGCGCCAGCAGTGAGTCAACAGCCGGGAGCACTGAAGCTTTCTTT
CDR3: CASSESTAGSTEAFF

J: TRBJ1-2
size: -
V: TRBV27
D: -
DNA: TGTGCCAGCAGTTTATCATCGGGGAACTATGGCTACACCTTC
CDR3: CASSLSSGNYGYTF

J: TRBJ2-7
size: -
V: TRBV28
D: -
DNA: TGTGCCAGCAGTATGGGGAGAGGGCCCTACGAGCAGTACTTC
CDR3: CASSMGRGPYEQYF

J: TRBJ1-1
size: -
V: TRBV5-1
D: -
DNA: TGCGCCAGCAGCTTGGGACAGATTATGAACACTGAAGCTTTCTTT
CDR3: CASSLGQIMNTEAFF

J: TRBJ1-4
size: once
V: TRBV2
D: TRBD1
DNA: TGTGCCAGCAGTGATTTTCTCGGTTCAGGGGGCTCAGAAAAACTGTTTTTT
CDR3: CASSDFLGSGGSEKLFF

J: TRBJ2-2
size: -
V: TRBV28
D: -
DNA: TGTGCCAGCAGATTATCGGGGTTATCCGGGGAGCTGTTTTTT
CDR3: CASRLSGLSGELFF

J: TRBJ2-7
size: -
V: TRBV27
D: -
DNA: TGTGCCAGCAGTTTGGGGGGAAAAAGCACCGAGCAGTACTTC
CDR3: CASSLGGKSTEQYF

J: TRBJ1-2
size: -
V: TRBV20-1
D: TRBD1
DNA: TGCAGTGCTAGTCAAGGACAGGTTTCGGGGGGCTACACCTTC
CDR3: CSASQGQVSGGYTF

J: TRBJ2-5
size: many
V: TRBV28
D: TRBD1
DNA: TGTGCCATCTCTTCACAGGGGGTCGCGAAGACCCAGTACTTC
CDR3: CAISSQGVAKTQYF

J: TRBJ1-1
size: -
V: TRBV5-4
D: TRBD1
DNA: TGTGCCAGCAGCCCTAGTAACAGGGGGCGGAACACTGAAGCTTTCTTT
CDR3: CASSPSNRGRNTEAFF

J: TRBJ1-1
size: -
V: TRBV19
D: TRBD1
DNA: TGTGCCAGTAGTAATCCGGGATCAGGGGGGTTCTTT
CDR3: CASSNPGSGGFF

J: TRBJ2-5
size: -
V: TRBV5-1
D: TRBD2
DNA: TGCGCCAGTACTACCGGGACTAGCGGGAGGGCCTTGGAGACCCAGTACTTC
CDR3: CASTTGTSGRALETQYF

J: TRBJ2-1
size: -
V: TRBV12-5
D: TRBD2
DNA: TGTGCTAGTGGTTTTTCTCCCCTAGCGGAGAGTTACAATGAGCAGTTCTTC
CDR3: CASGFSPLAESYNEQFF

J: TRBJ2-7
size: -
V: TRBV7-6
D: TRBD1
DNA: TGTGCCAGCAGCCTGGGTCCCGGGGGGACAGGGGGCGTGTACGAGCAGTACTTC
CDR3: CASSLGPGGTGGVYEQYF

J: TRBJ1-5
size: -
V: TRBV29-1
D: TRBD1
DNA: TGCAGCGTTGTCGGACAGGACAATCAGCCCCAGCATTTT
CDR3: CSVVGQDNQPQHF

J: TRBJ2-1
size: -
V: TRBV6-5
D: TRBD1
DNA: TGTGCCAGCAGCCTGGACAGGGTTGTAAATGAGCAGTTCTTC
CDR3: CASSLDRVVNEQFF

J: TRBJ1-1
size: -
V: TRBV9
D: -
DNA: TGTGCCAGCAGCGCAACTTCCGGGACACAAAACACTGAAGCTTTCTTT
CDR3: CASSATSGTQNTEAFF

J: TRBJ2-7
size: -
V: TRBV5-1
D: -
DNA: TGCGCCAGCAGCTTTACTAGCACCTACGAGCAGTACTTC
CDR3: CASSFTSTYEQYF

J: TRBJ1-1
size: once
V: TRBV29-1
D: -
DNA: TGCAGCGCGATTCGGACAGTCCAGAACACTGAAGCTTTCTTT
CDR3: CSAIRTVQNTEAFF

J: TRBJ1-4
size: -
V: TRBV4-1
D: -
DNA: TGCGCCAGCAGCCAAGCGGGTGAAAAACTGTTTTTT
CDR3: CASSQAGEKLFF

J: TRBJ2-5
size: -
V: TRBV5-1
D: TRBD2
DNA: TGCGCCAGCAGCTCCACGTTGAGCGGGGGGGAGACCCAGTACTTC
CDR3: CASSSTLSGGETQYF

J: TRBJ2-7
size: -
V: TRBV5-5
D: -
DNA: TGTGCCAGCAGCTTCCGGTACGAGCAGTACTTC
CDR3: CASSFRYEQYF

J: TRBJ1-6
size: -
V: TRBV27
D: TRBD1
DNA: TGTGCCAGCAGTTGGGGACAGCCTTCTTCACCCCTCCACTTT
CDR3: CASSWGQPSSPLHF

J: TRBJ2-1
size: -
V: TRBV28
D: -
DNA: TGTGCCAGCTACAAGACCTACAATGAGCAGTTCTTC
CDR3: CASYKTYNEQFF

J: TRBJ2-7
size: -
V: TRBV4-1
D: -
DNA: TGCGCCAGCAGCCAAGTTAGCGGAGGCAGCTCCTACGAGCAGTACTTC
CDR3: CASSQVSGGSSYEQYF

J: TRBJ2-1
size: -
V: TRBV11-3
D: TRBD1
DNA: TGTGCCAGCAGCTTACGGGACAGGGCCTACAATGAGCAGTTCTTC
CDR3: CASSLRDRAYNEQFF

J: TRBJ2-1
size: -
V: TRBV5-4
D: TRBD2
DNA: TGTGCCAGCAGCATCACCGGGACTAGCTCCTACAATGAGCAGTTCTTC
CDR3: CASSITGTSSYNEQFF

J: TRBJ1-1
size: once
V: TRBV27
D: -
DNA: TGTGCCAGCAGTTCATACGGTTGGGGGGGTGAAGCTTTCTTT
CDR3: CASSSYGWGGEAFF

J: TRBJ1-6
size: -
V: TRBV2
D: -
DNA: TGTGCCAGCAGTGGTTTAGGGGGCTCCTATAATTCACCCCTCCACTTT
CDR3: CASSGLGGSYNSPLHF

J: TRBJ2-1
size: -
V: TRBV7-2
D: -
DNA: TGTGCCAGCAGCATAGGGCGGAGGAATGAGCAGTTCTTC
CDR3: CASSIGRRNEQFF

J: TRBJ1-2
size: -
V: TRBV30
D: -
DNA: TGTGCCTGGGATACAGGGAATGGCTATGGCTACACCTTC
CDR3: CAWDTGNGYGYTF

J: TRBJ1-4
size: -
V: TRBV28
D: -
DNA: TGTGCCAGCAGACTGAACAGGGTAGGGGATGAAAAACTGTTTTTT
CDR3: CASRLNRVGDEKLFF

J: TRBJ2-3
size: -
V: TRBV7-6
D: -
DNA: TGTGCCAGCAGCCACACAGATACGCAGTATTTT
CDR3: CASSHTDTQYF

J: TRBJ1-4
size: -
V: TRBV28
D: TRBD1
DNA: TGTGCCAGCAGTCTCTACAGGGGAGGAGTGGGGGAAAAACTGTTTTTT
CDR3: CASSLYRGGVGEKLFF

J: TRBJ1-2
size: -
V: TRBV6-1
D: TRBD1
DNA: TGTGCCAGCAGTGCGACAATCCGATTTAACAGGGGCGCTAACTATGGCTACACCTTC
CDR3: CASSATIRFNRGANYGYTF

J: TRBJ2-7
size: -
V: TRBV28
D: -
DNA: TGTGCCAGCAGTTTCGGGGGTTTAGGCTACGAGCAGTACTTC
CDR3: CASSFGGLGYEQYF

J: TRBJ2-1
size: -
V: TRBV5-5
D: TRBD2
DNA: TGTGCCAGCAGCTTGGGAAGCGGGACGTATGAGCAGTTCTTC
CDR3: CASSLGSGTYEQFF

J: TRBJ2-3
size: -
V: TRBV4-1
D: TRBD2
DNA: TGCGCCAGCAGCGAACTAGCGGGAGGGGGAGGTACGCAGTATTTT
CDR3: CASSELAGGGGTQYF

J: TRBJ2-3
size: -
V: TRBV5-1
D: TRBD1
DNA: TGCGCCAGCAGCACGGGACAGGACACAGATACGCAGTATTTT
CDR3: CASSTGQDTDTQYF